This T cell receptor beta chain was documented in a study of Ad26.COV2.S vaccination and SARS-CoV-2 variants. Study context: By the intramuscular route, Ad26.COV2.S was given once, or twice 56 days apart.

Points from the study as a whole: The study found higher spike-specific TCR breadth in vaccine than placebo recipients. Total T cell responses, in the TCR breadth and depth analyses, may have been underestimated.

Generated by immunoSEQ multiplex PCR, the TCRdb table keeps only in-frame clones and is missing some. The data show 400,000 to 450,000 clones, with 75% to 95% seen just once and about 12% held by the top ten. Worth noting for this clone: Its target is unknown.

Germline assignment: CDR1 LGHNA and CDR2 YNFKEQ. Unmatched junction bases numbered 10, after V lost 8 bases and J lost 6 bases. This CDR3 contains 13 residues. The sample's treatment: some 20 received Ad26.COV2.S at low or high dose, single or two shots; five or six received placebo; per-sample allocation not given. Sampling was done on day 63 after the first vaccine or placebo injection. In the vaccine, an Ad26 vector expressed the SARS-CoV-2 spike of the Wuhan strain. This receptor was obtained from a person aged 18-60 years who received the Ad26.COV2.S COVID-19 vaccine or a placebo. The V call is TRBV4-2, the J call TRBJ2-7; 7 nucleotides align to TRBD2. Source: peripheral blood, taken in a trial of Ad26.COV2.S vaccine versus placebo. CDR3 sequence reads: CASRETSSSEQYF. The CDR3 DNA is TGTGCCAGCCGGGAGACTAGCTCTTCCGAGCAGTACTTC.